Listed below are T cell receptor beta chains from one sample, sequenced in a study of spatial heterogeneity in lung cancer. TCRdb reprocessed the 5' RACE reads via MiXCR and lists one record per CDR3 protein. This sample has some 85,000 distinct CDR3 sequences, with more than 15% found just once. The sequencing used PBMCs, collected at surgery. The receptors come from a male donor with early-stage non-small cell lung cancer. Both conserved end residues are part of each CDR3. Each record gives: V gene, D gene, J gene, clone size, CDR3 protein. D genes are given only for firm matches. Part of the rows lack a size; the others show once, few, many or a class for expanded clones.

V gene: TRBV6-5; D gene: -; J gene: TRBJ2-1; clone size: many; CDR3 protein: CASSPKSASYNEQFF
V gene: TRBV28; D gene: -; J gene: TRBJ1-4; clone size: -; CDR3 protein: CASSFSGQNEKLFF
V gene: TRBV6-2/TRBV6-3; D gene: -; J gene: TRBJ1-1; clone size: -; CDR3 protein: CASSYGRGMNTEAFF
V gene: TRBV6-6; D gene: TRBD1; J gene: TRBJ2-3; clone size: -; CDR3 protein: CASRPQGQLTDTQYF
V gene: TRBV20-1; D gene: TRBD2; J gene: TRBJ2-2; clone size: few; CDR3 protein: CSARETSGDTGELFF
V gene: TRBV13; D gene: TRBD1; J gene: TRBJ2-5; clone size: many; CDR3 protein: CASSRGLGETQYF
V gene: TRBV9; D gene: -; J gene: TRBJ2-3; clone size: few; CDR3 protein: CASSVESDTQYF
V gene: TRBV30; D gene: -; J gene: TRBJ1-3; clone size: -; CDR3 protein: CAWSQVRERRNTIYF
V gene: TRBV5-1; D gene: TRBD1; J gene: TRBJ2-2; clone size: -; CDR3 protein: CASSWGQANTGELFF
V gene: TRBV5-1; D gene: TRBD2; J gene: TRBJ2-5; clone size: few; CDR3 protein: CASSLTSGVQETQYF
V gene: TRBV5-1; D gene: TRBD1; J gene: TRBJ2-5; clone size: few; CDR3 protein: CASNDRVSETQYF
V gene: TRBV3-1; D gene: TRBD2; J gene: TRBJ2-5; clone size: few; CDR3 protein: CASSLTLAGVETQYF
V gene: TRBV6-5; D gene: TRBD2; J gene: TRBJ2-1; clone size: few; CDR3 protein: CASRPSGTGNEQFF
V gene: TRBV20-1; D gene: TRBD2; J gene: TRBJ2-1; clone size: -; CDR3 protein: CSASRLAEDGEQFF
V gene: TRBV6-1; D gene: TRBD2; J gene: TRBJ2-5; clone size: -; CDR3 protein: CASSEETSGSETQYF
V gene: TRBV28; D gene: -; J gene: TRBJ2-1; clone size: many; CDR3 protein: CASTLQVTNEQFF
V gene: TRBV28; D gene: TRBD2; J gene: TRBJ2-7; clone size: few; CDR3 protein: CASTPGGPIGQYF
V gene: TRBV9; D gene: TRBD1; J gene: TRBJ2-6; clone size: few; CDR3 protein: CASSGGTGGANVLTF
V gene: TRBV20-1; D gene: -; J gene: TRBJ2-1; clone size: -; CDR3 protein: CSARDPSSGGRLNEQFF
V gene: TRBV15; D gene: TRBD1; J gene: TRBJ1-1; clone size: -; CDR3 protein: CATSRDYAGTATEAFF
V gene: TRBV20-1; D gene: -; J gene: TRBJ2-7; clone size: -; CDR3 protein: CSAIGGEAYEQYF
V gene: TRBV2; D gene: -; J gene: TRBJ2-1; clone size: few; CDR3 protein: CASTSGGLAVPFTNEQFF
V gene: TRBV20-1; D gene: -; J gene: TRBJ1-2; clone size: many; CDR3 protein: CSARPETRKNYGYTF
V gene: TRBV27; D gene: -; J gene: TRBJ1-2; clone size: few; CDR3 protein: CASSFSGVGGYTF
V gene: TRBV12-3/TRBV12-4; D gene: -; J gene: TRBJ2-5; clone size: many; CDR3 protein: CASSPLGLETQYF
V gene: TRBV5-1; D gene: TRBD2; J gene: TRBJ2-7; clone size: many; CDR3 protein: CASSLDLAGGGEQYF
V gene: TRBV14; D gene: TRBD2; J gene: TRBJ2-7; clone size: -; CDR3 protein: CASSQDLLAGEGEQYF
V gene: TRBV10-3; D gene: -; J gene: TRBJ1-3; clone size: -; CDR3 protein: CAISGGGRNTIYF
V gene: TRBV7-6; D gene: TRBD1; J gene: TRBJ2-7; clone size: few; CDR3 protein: CASSPKGANEQYF
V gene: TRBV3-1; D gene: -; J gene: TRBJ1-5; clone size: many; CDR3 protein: CASSLSISNQPQHF
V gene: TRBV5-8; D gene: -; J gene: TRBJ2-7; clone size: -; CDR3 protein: CASSLGTPNSYEQYF
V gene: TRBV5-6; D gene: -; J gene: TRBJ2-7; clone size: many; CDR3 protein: CASSLTFGGSSYEQYF
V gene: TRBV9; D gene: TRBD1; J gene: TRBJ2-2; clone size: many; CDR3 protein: CASSLKPTQGARNTGELFF
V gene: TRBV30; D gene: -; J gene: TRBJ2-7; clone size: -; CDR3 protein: CAWSVYLYEQYF
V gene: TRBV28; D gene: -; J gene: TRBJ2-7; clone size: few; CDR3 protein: CASSLGLREQYF
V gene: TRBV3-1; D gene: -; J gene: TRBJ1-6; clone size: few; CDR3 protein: CASSQAGTPFSPLHF
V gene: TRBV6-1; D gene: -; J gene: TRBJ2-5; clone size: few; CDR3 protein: CASSEGGYQGETQYF
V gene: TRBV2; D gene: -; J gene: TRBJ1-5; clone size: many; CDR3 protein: CASRGGLGNQPQHF
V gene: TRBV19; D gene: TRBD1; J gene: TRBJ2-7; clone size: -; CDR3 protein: CASSVRDRGAHEQYF
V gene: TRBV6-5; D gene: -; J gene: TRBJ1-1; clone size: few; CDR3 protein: CASSSSFLNTEAFF
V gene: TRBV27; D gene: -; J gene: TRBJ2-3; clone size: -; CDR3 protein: CASSFGQNTDTQYF
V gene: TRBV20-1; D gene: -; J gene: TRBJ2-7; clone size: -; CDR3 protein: CSARAETTLAYEQYF
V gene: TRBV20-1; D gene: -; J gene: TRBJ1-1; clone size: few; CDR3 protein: CSAYRDGDEAFF
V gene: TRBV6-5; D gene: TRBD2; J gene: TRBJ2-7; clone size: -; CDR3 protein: CASSQGTSGPYEQYF
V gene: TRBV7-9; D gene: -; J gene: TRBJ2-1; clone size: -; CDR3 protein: CASSLARDSGSYNEQFF
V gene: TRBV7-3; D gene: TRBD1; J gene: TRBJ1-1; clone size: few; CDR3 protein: CASRPTGGNTEAFF
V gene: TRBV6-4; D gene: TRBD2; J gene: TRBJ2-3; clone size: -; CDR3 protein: CASSAAGAPDTQYF
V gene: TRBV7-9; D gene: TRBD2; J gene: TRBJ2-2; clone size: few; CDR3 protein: CASSLASGTTGELFF
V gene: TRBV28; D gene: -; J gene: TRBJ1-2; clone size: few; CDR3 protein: CASTLGGYYGYTF
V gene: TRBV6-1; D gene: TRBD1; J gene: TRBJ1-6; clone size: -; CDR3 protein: CASMGQGSSPLHF
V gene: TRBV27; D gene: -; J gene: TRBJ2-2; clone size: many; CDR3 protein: CASSLIGGNGELFF
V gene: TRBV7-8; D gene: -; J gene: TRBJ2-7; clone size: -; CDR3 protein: CASSPLTKVYEQYF